Presented here are 2 T cell receptor beta chains from one specimen sequenced in a study of blood T cell repertoires in COVID-19. Here immunoSEQ multiplex PCR was the method, and the copy in TCRdb shows in-frame clones only, minus some. This sample has fewer than 200,000 clones, with around 82% found just once. Sequenced input: peripheral blood. These receptors came from a middle-aged woman with COVID-19, enrolled during active disease.

V usage is TRBV5-1 and J usage is TRBJ1-4, with TRBD1 identical over 11 bases. The CDR3 is 14 amino acids. V lost 4 bases and J lost 7; bases outside the gene matches: 3. CDR1 is SGHRS and CDR2 is YFSETQ in the germline V gene. CDR3 nucleotides: TGCGCCAGCAGCGGGACAGGGGGTGTTGAAAAACTGTTTTTT. It specifies CASSGTGGVEKLFF.

V and J are TRBV5-8 and TRBJ2-1; 7 bases fit TRBD2. The CDR3 extends over 15 amino acids. V dropped 3 bases and J dropped 1; count of bases not matched to a gene: 4. Germline CDR1 and CDR2: SGHTS and YDEGEE. CDR3 in DNA: TGTGCCAGCAGCTCAGCGGGGAGGTCCTACAATGAGCAGTTCTTC. Its protein product is CASSSAGRSYNEQFF.